What follows are 3 T cell receptor beta chains derived from one specimen sequenced in a study of blood T cell repertoires in COVID-19. Sequenced by immunoSEQ multiplex PCR; TCRdb stores in-frame clones only, minus some. The sample has about 210,000 clones, about 88% seen once; the top ten hold 4% to 5.5%. The sample comprised peripheral blood. The receptors stem from a woman aged 40 to 50 with acute or convalescent COVID-19.

The J gene is TRBJ2-6, the V gene TRBV5-1, with 9 nucleotides matching TRBD2. Germline V gives CDR1 SGHRS, CDR2 YFSETQ. V shed 0 bases and J 0 bases; nucleotides not matched to a gene: 7. CDR3 size: 19 residues. Written as DNA, the CDR3 is TGCGCCAGCAGCTTGGCCTCCAGCGGGGGGCTCTCTGGGGCCAACGTCCTGACTTTC. It specifies CASSLASSGGLSGANVLTF.

The chain recombines TRBV2 with TRBJ2-2, with D unclear. The CDR3 totals 14 residues. Trimming removed 6 bases from V and 5 bases from J, with 13 bases in between. Per germline, CDR1 SNHLY and CDR2 FYNNEI. The CDR3 protein is CASSYQAPTGELFF. The CDR3 nucleotides are TGTGCCAGCAGCTACCAAGCGCCGACCGGGGAGCTGTTTTTT. The full variable domain, its missing parts supplied by reference TRBV2 and TRBJ2-2, is EPEVTQTPSHQVTQMGQEVILRCVPISNHLYFYWYRQILGQKVEFLVSFYNNEISEKSEIFDDQFSVERPDGSNFTLKIRSTKLEDSAMYFCASSYQAPTGELFFGEGSRLTVL.

This sequence joins TRBV2 and TRBJ1-5; TRBD1 is a possible D gene (6 bases). Trimming removed 8 bases from V and 0 bases from J, with 11 bases in between. The germline CDR1 and CDR2 sequences are SNHLY and FYNNEI. The CDR3 covers 14 residues. The CDR3 DNA is TGTGCCAGCGCCGGGACATATAGCAATCAGCCCCAGCATTTT. This sequence encodes CASAGTYSNQPQHF.